One sample yielded the 24 T cell receptor beta chains listed below, sequenced in a study of CXCR3-negative and CXCR3-positive naive CD8 T cells. Each TRB cDNA library was prepared by 5' RACE (with UMI labels). One entry per CDR3 protein, without DNA, is what TCRdb gives after re-calling the 5' RACE reads. The data show around 10,000 distinct CDR3 sequences, and the top ten clones hold approximately 0.93%. Input material: naive CXCR3- CD8+ T cells from blood. Subset described: CD45RO-CCR7+CD27+CD95- naive CD8+ T cells lacking CXCR3 (TNR3-). All receptors derive from a human donor in good health. Some clones in this sample may be carry-over from other donors' samples.

Measured by frequency, this clonotype is medium-sized. The chain uses TRBV6-6 and TRBJ1-1; TCRdb lists TRBD1, though no DNA is available to test this call. CDR1 is MNHNY and CDR2 is SVGAGI in the germline V gene (reference sequence). This CDR3 comprises 13 residues. The CDR3 spells CASREGVGTEAFF.

The V and J genes are TRBV5-1 and TRBJ2-1; TCRdb lists TRBD2, though no DNA is available to test this call. This CDR3 has 14 residues. CDR1 and CDR2 (germline): SGHRS, YFSETQ. This CDR3 reads CASKGAGSYNEQFF.

The rearrangement joins TRBV7-9 to TRBJ2-3. Germline values: CDR1 SEHNR, CDR2 FQNEAQ (reference sequence). This CDR3 contains 13 residues. The CDR3 is CASSEAVRPTQYF.

V gene TRBV7-8 combines with J gene TRBJ2-1; TCRdb picks TRBD1, but there is no DNA to check that call. The CDR3 covers 16 residues. Germline-derived CDR1 and CDR2 are SGHVS and FQNEAQ. The CDR3 loop is CASSLVDRPTNNEQFF.

In terms of frequency, this clonotype is medium-sized. The rearrangement joins TRBV13 to TRBJ2-3. The CDR3 runs to 12 residues. CDR1 is PRHDT and CDR2 is FYEKMQ in the germline V gene (reference sequence). CDR3 amino acids: CASSLGGDTQYF.

According to its frequency, this clonotype is medium-sized. The rearrangement uses TRBV9 and TRBJ2-1. Germline CDR1 SGDLS, CDR2 YYNGEE. The CDR3 contains 11 residues. CDR3 in amino acids: CASSVGDEQFF.

The chain employs TRBV7-9 and TRBJ2-7; TCRdb's assignment of TRBD1 cannot be checked, as there is no DNA. The CDR3 is 16 amino acids. Germline CDR1 is SEHNR and CDR2 is FQNEAQ (reference sequence). CDR3: CASSPPGGGSAYEQYF.

This clonotype is medium-sized by frequency. This chain connects TRBV11-3 to TRBJ1-1. CDR1 SGHNT and CDR2 YENEEA come from the germline V gene. This CDR3 has 13 amino acids. This chain's CDR3 is CASSSRTADEAFF.

The chain is built from TRBV5-4 and TRBJ2-6. Germline loops: CDR1 SGHNT, CDR2 YYREEE (reference sequence). The CDR3 is 15 residues long. The chain's CDR3 is CASSLALPGANVLTF.

Judged by frequency, this clonotype is medium-sized. This chain links TRBV9 with TRBJ2-1; TCRdb outputs TRBD2, but without DNA this stays unchecked. There are 18 residues in the CDR3. Germline lookup yields CDR1 SGDLS and CDR2 YYNGEE. The CDR3 reads CASSVVGSGRNSYNEQFF.

Frequency places this clonotype as medium-sized (0.01 to 0.1%). V and J are TRBV11-2 and TRBJ2-1; the D call from TCRdb, TRBD2, cannot be confirmed without DNA. The CDR3 extends over 16 amino acids. The germline CDR1 and CDR2 sequences are SGHAT and FQNNGV. CDR3 amino acids: CASSLVLAGEVHEQFF. Full variable domain (missing parts from reference TRBV11-2 and TRBJ2-1): EAGVAQSPRYKIIEKRQSVAFWCNPISGHATLYWYQQILGQGPKLLIQFQNNGVVDDSQLPKDRFSAERLKGVDSTLKIQPAKLEDSAVYLCASSLVLAGEVHEQFFGPGTRLTVL.

The chain carries TRBV29-1 and TRBJ2-3; there is no DNA to check the TCRdb D call of TRBD1. Germline V lookup: CDR1 SQVTM, CDR2 ANQGSEA. This CDR3 has 11 residues. This CDR3 is CSVGTPGSQYF.

This chain joins TRBV29-1 and TRBJ2-1; the TCRdb D gene call, TRBD1, has no DNA to confirm it. Germline CDR1 and CDR2: SQVTM and ANQGSEA. This CDR3 contains 16 residues. The chain's CDR3 is CSVEDRRGQGAYEQFF.

This chain links TRBV5-1 with TRBJ1-1. Germline V gene lookup returns CDR1 SGHRS and CDR2 YFSETQ. This CDR3 comprises 14 residues. CDR3 sequence: CASSSAAGDTEAFF.

This clonotype registers medium-sized by frequency. The chain couples TRBV28 to TRBJ2-7; TCRdb's D call, TRBD2, is unchecked because there is no DNA. The CDR3 is made up of 15 amino acids. CDR1 is MDHEN and CDR2 is SYDVKM in the germline V gene. The CDR3 is CASSLTLLSSYEQYF.

The chain has TRBV28 and TRBJ1-2. The germline CDR1 and CDR2 sequences are MDHEN and SYDVKM. The CDR3 spans 13 residues. The CDR3 loop reads CASSLRVNYGYTF.

The chain recombines TRBV28 with TRBJ1-2. The germline V gene encodes CDR1 MDHEN and CDR2 SYDVKM. The CDR3 is 14 residues long. The CDR3 loop is CASSWQGLGGGYTF.

This chain uses TRBV9 with TRBJ1-2. The germline V gene has CDR1 SGDLS and CDR2 YYNGEE. The CDR3 is made up of 13 amino acids. CDR3 in amino acids: CASSGGTNYGYTF.

The J gene is TRBJ2-1, the V gene TRBV29-1; the D gene TCRdb calls, TRBD1, cannot be checked with no DNA. Germline V lookup: CDR1 SQVTM, CDR2 ANQGSEA. The CDR3 has 14 residues. CDR3 in amino acids: CSVEGGGWRNEQFF.

The J gene is TRBJ2-3, the V gene TRBV2; TCRdb proposes TRBD2, but this gene call is untestable without DNA. CDR3 size: 16 residues. In germline, CDR1 is SNHLY, CDR2 FYNNEI. The CDR3 reads CASTGTSGRAADTQYF.

This clonotype is called medium-sized based on its frequency. V usage is TRBV27 and J usage is TRBJ1-3. There are 16 residues in the CDR3. Germline lookup yields CDR1 MNHEY and CDR2 SMNVEV (reference sequence). This chain's CDR3 is CASSPRPVRAGNTIYF.

This clonotype is classed as medium-sized (0.01 to 0.1%) by frequency. The rearrangement uses TRBV7-9 and TRBJ2-7; no DNA is available, so the TRBD2 call from TCRdb remains unchecked. The CDR3 consists of 15 residues. CDR1 and CDR2 (germline): SEHNR, FQNEAQ (reference sequence). The CDR3 here is CASSSSKGGSNEQYF.

This chain joins TRBV20-1 and TRBJ1-1; the TRBD1 assignment by TCRdb is unverifiable without DNA. The CDR3 covers 15 residues. CDR1 and CDR2 (germline): DFQATT, SNEGSKA (reference sequence). CDR3 sequence reads: CSARDLSGQNTEAFF.

The genes are TRBV27 and TRBJ1-1. The CDR3 has 13 residues. Germline values: CDR1 MNHEY, CDR2 SMNVEV (reference sequence). CDR3 sequence: CASSPGRYTEAFF.